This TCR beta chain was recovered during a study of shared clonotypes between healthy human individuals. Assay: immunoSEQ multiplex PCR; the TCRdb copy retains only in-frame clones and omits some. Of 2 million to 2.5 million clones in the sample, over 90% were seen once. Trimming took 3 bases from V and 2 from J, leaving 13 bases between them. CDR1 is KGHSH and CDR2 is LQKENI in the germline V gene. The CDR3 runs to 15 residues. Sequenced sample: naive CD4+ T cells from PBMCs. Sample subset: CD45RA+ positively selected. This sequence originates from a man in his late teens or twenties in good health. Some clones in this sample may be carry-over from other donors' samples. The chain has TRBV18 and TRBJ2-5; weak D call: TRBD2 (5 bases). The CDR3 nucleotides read TGTGCCAGCTCACCTTTATTCTCGGGGCAAGAGACCCAGTACTTC. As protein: CASSPLFSGQETQYF.